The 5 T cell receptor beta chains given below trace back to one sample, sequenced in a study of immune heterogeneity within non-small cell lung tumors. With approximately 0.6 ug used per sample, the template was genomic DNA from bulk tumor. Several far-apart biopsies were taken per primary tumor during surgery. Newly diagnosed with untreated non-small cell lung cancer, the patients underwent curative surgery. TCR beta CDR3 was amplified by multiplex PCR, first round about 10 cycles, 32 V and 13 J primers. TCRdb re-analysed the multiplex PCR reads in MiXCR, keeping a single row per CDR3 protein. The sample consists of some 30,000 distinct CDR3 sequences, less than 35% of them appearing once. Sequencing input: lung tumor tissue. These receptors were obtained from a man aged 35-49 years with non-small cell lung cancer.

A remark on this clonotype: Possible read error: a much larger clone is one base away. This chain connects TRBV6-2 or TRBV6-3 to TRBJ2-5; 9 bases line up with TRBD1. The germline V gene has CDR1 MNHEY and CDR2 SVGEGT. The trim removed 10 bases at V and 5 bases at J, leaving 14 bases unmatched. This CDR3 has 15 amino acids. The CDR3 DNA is TGTGCCACCACGGGGGCACAGGGGGCCTTCGAGACCCAGTACTTC. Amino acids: CATTGAQGAFETQYF.

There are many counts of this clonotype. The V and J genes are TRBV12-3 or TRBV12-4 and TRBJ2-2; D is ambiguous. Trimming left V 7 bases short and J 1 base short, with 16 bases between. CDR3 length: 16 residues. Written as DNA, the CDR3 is TGTGCCAGCACCCCTCTGGTACTCCAGAACACCGGGGAGCTGTTTTTT. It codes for CASTPLVLQNTGELFF.

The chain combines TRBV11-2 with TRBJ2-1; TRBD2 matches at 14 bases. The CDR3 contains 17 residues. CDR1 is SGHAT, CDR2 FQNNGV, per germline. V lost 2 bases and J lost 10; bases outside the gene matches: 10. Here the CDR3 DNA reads TGTGCCAGCAGCTTAAGCGAGACTAGCGGGAGGGTGGGAGAGCAGTTCTTC. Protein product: CASSLSETSGRVGEQFF.

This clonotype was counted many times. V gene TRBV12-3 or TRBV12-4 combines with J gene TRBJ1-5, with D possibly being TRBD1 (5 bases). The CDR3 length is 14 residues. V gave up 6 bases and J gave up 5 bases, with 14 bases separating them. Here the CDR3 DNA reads TGTGCCAGCAGGCGGGGAGGAGGGGATCAGCCCCAGCATTTT. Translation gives CASRRGGGDQPQHF.

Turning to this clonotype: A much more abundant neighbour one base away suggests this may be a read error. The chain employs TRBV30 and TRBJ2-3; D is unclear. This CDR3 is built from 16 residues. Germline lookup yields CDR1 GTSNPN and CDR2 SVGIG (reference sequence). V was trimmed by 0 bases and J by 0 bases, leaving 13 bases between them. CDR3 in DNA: TGTGCCTGGAGTGTGTGGACCTTCCGTAGCACAGATACGCAGTATTTT. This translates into CAWSVWTFRSTDTQYF.